A selection of T cell receptor beta chains follows, all from one sample in a study of blood T cell repertoires in COVID-19. The repertoire was sequenced with immunoSEQ multiplex PCR; TCRdb's copy has only in-frame clones and lacks some. The sample holds a few hundred thousand clones, roughly 80% seen once. Sequencing used peripheral blood. The receptors were sampled from a man in his sixties who had recovered from COVID-19. Each CDR3 is given with its conserved first and last residue. A D gene is named only where the DNA matches it firmly. A clone size is listed for some rows: how often the clone was seen (once, few, many), or a class if it is expanded.

J,D,size,V,length,CDR3,DNA
TRBJ1-4,NA,once,TRBV3-1/TRBV3-2,13,CASSTAGAEKLFF,TGTGCCAGCAGTACCGCTGGAGCTGAAAAACTGTTTTTT
TRBJ2-3,NA,NA,TRBV5-1,14,CASSLGDTTDTQYF,TGCGCCAGCAGCTTGGGGGACACGACAGATACGCAGTATTTT
TRBJ1-2,TRBD1,NA,TRBV19,13,CASRDRGVFGYTF,TGTGCCAGTAGGGACAGGGGGGTTTTCGGCTACACCTTC
TRBJ2-3,TRBD2,NA,TRBV3-1/TRBV3-2,16,CASSQAGGPSTDTQYF,TGTGCCAGCAGCCAAGCGGGAGGGCCGAGCACAGATACGCAGTATTTT
TRBJ2-3,TRBD2,NA,TRBV6-1,17,CASSVTSGGLGTDTQYF,TGTGCCAGCAGTGTGACTAGCGGGGGTCTGGGCACAGATACGCAGTATTTT
TRBJ2-1,NA,NA,TRBV11-3,14,CASSFRGLYNEQFF,TGTGCCAGCAGCTTCAGGGGCTTATACAATGAGCAGTTCTTC
TRBJ1-5,TRBD1,once,TRBV7-9,18,CASSLTFGTGGRNQPQHF,TGTGCCAGCAGCTTAACGTTTGGGACAGGGGGCAGGAATCAGCCCCAGCATTTT
TRBJ2-3,NA,NA,TRBV19,15,CASSMRKTGTDTQYF,TGTGCCAGTAGTATGCGGAAAACTGGCACAGATACGCAGTATTTT
TRBJ2-3,NA,NA,TRBV9,16,CASSVGERTSTDTQYF,TGTGCCAGCAGCGTAGGCGAGCGGACTAGCACAGATACGCAGTATTTT
TRBJ2-1,NA,NA,TRBV5-1,17,CASSLGLGGSGREEQFF,TGCGCCAGCAGCTTGGGATTGGGGGGATCCGGACGGGAAGAGCAGTTCTTC
TRBJ1-1,TRBD1,NA,TRBV29-1,14,CSVAPGQGNTEAFF,TGCAGCGTAGCCCCGGGACAGGGGAACACTGAAGCTTTCTTT
TRBJ2-2,NA,NA,TRBV5-1,15,CASSRLGPNTGELFF,TGCGCCAGCAGCCGCCTTGGCCCGAACACCGGGGAGCTGTTTTTT
TRBJ1-4,NA,NA,TRBV5-1,14,CASSQDRSNEKLFF,TGCGCCAGCAGCCAAGACAGGTCCAATGAAAAACTGTTTTTT
TRBJ1-1,NA,NA,TRBV21-1,13,CASEQGMNTEAFF,TGTGCCAGCGAGCAGGGAATGAACACTGAAGCTTTCTTT
TRBJ1-2,NA,few,TRBV7-9,14,CASSLTVANYGYTF,TGTGCCAGCAGCTTGACAGTAGCTAACTATGGCTACACCTTC
TRBJ2-5,NA,NA,TRBV7-8,18,CASSFGIVERIAQETQYF,TGTGCCAGCAGCTTCGGAATCGTTGAGCGGATTGCTCAAGAGACCCAGTACTTC
TRBJ1-3,NA,NA,TRBV6-1,18,CASSEWGRGSTAGNTIYF,TGTGCCAGCAGTGAGTGGGGAAGAGGGAGTACCGCTGGAAACACCATATATTTT
TRBJ2-3,TRBD1,NA,TRBV30,14,CAWHPGQGADTQYF,TGTGCCTGGCATCCGGGACAGGGGGCAGATACGCAGTATTTT
TRBJ1-2,NA,NA,TRBV24-1,16,CATSDSSQGQNYGYTF,TGTGCCACCAGTGATTCATCGCAGGGGCAGAACTATGGCTACACCTTC
TRBJ2-1,TRBD2,NA,TRBV7-6,15,CASSRASGGVYEQFF,TGTGCCAGCAGCCGCGCTAGCGGGGGGGTCTATGAGCAGTTCTTC
TRBJ2-5,TRBD1,once,TRBV2,15,CASSGGQGAWETQYF,TGTGCCAGCAGTGGAGGACAGGGGGCCTGGGAGACCCAGTACTTC
TRBJ2-2,TRBD2,NA,TRBV28,14,CASRLSGIIGELFF,TGTGCCAGCAGACTTAGCGGGATAATCGGGGAGCTGTTTTTT
TRBJ2-2,NA,NA,TRBV18,13,CASSPDSTGELFF,TGTGCCAGCTCACCGGACAGTACCGGGGAGCTGTTTTTT
TRBJ2-7,NA,NA,TRBV21-1,15,CASSKSSGKFGEQYF,TGTGCCAGCAGCAAAAGTTCAGGGAAGTTCGGCGAGCAGTACTTC